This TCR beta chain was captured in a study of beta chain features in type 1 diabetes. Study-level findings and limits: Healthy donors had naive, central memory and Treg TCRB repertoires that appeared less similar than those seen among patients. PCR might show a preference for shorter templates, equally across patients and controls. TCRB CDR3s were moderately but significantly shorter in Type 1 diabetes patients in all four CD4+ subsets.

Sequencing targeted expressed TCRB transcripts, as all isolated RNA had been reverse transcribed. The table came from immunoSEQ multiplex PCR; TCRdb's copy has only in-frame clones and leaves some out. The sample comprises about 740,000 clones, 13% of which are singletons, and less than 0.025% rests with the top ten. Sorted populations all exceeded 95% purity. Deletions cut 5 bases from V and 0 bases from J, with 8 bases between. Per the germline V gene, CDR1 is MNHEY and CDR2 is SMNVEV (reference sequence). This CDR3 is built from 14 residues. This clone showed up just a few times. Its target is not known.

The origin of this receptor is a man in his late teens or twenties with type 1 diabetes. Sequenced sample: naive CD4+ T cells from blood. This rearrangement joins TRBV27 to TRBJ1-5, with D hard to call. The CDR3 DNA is TGTGCCAGCAGTCCGTCCTCTAGCAATCAGCCCCAGCATTTT. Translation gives CASSPSSSNQPQHF.